What follows are 8 T cell receptor beta chains derived from one specimen sequenced in a study of blood T cells in healthy people across ages. Then a second PCR, running about 6 to 11 cycles, was carried out with a sample-barcoded 5' primer and a J-beta primer mix. Each CDR3 protein is one row after TCRdb ran MiXCR on the 5' RACE reads. The sample holds over 500,000 distinct CDR3 sequences, approximately 52% seen once. The specimen sequenced was blood. The receptors were gathered from a woman of 80 years or more in good health.

This clonotype was detected only a few times. V gene TRBV7-2 combines with J gene TRBJ2-1; unclear D gene. V dropped 4 bases and J dropped 10 bases, with 11 bases sitting between them. CDR3 size: 12 residues. The germline V gene has CDR1 SGHTA and CDR2 FQGNSA. CDR3 coding DNA: TGTGCCAGCAGCTCTCCTAATCGAGAGCAGTTCTTC. Translation: CASSSPNREQFF. The full variable domain, completed using reference TRBV7-2 and TRBJ2-1, is GAGVSQSPSNKVTEKGKDVELRCDPISGHTALYWYRQSLGQGLEFLIYFQGNSAPDKSGLPSDRFSAERTGGSVSTLTIQRTQQEDSAVYLCASSSPNREQFFGPGTRLTVL.

This clonotype was picked up many times. The chain recombines TRBV7-6 with TRBJ1-4, with D perhaps matching TRBD1 (5 bases). V was shortened by 5 bases and J by 8 bases, with 15 bases between the two germline ends. This CDR3 is 14 amino acids long. CDR1 is SGHVS, CDR2 FNYEAQ, per germline. This chain's CDR3 is CASSQGPTQEKLFF. The CDR3 DNA reads TGTGCCAGCAGCCAGGGACCGACCCAAGAAAAACTGTTTTTT.

This chain connects TRBV7-2 to TRBJ2-5; TRBD1 agrees at 8 bases. The last part of the DNA fits TRBJ2-7 better; the J call may be wrong. Germline loops: CDR1 SGHTA, CDR2 FQGNSA. The CDR3 sequence is 15 residues long. The CDR3 protein is CASRAWTGLSYEQYF. The CDR3 DNA is TGTGCCAGCAGAGCATGGACAGGGTTGTCCTACGAGCAGTACTTC.

The V gene is TRBV7-2, the J gene TRBJ2-2; 7 bases agree with TRBD2. V lost 1 base, J lost 2 bases, and 7 bases stayed unmatched. The CDR3 consists of 17 residues. Germline V gene data show CDR1 as SGHTA and CDR2 as FQGNSA. The CDR3 is CASSLGGGWTNTGELFF. The CDR3 nucleotides read TGTGCCAGCAGCTTAGGGGGGGGATGGACTAACACCGGGGAGCTGTTTTTT.

This chain connects TRBV5-1 to TRBJ2-5; 9 bases line up with TRBD1. The CDR3 contains 17 residues. Germline CDR1 SGHRS, CDR2 YFSETQ. With V trimmed by 2 bases and J by 11 bases, 19 bases remained unmatched. The CDR3 loop reads CASSFFPAGTGNNEQYF. The CDR3 nucleotides read TGCGCCAGCAGCTTCTTCCCCGCCGGGACAGGGAACAATGAGCAGTACTTC. Full variable domain (remainder filled in from reference TRBV5-1 and TRBJ2-5): KAGVTQTPRYLIKTRGQQVTLSCSPISGHRSVSWYQQTPGQGLQFLFEYFSETQRNKGNFPGRFSGRQFSNSRSEMNVSTLELGDSALYLCASSFFPAGTGNNEQYFGPGTRLLVL.

There are many counts of this clonotype. This chain links TRBV5-1 with TRBJ2-3; 11 nucleotides agree with TRBD2. Germline V gives CDR1 SGHRS, CDR2 YFSETQ. The CDR3 covers 14 residues. The junction had 3 bases not matched to a gene; V was cut back by 4 bases and J by 5 bases. The CDR3 protein is CASSPGTSGDTQYF. CDR3 sequence (DNA): TGCGCCAGCAGCCCCGGGACTAGCGGAGATACGCAGTATTTT. Combining the CDR3 with reference TRBV5-1 and TRBJ2-3 gives the whole variable domain KAGVTQTPRYLIKTRGQQVTLSCSPISGHRSVSWYQQTPGQGLQFLFEYFSETQRNKGNFPGRFSGRQFSNSRSEMNVSTLELGDSALYLCASSPGTSGDTQYFGPGTRLTVL.

This clonotype has at least ten counts. The chain carries TRBV7-9 and TRBJ1-4; 7 bases are shared with TRBD1. Germline V gives CDR1 SEHNR, CDR2 FQNEAQ (reference sequence). The CDR3 spans 13 residues. J was trimmed by 8 bases and V by 5 bases; bases with no gene match: 5. This CDR3 is CASSAGGREKLFF. The CDR3 DNA follows: TGTGCCAGCAGCGCAGGGGGGCGAGAAAAACTGTTTTTT.

The DNA of the CDR3 is TGTGCCAGTAGTAATTTGGGACAGGGAAGGGCAGCCGAGCAGTACTTC. Its translation is CASSNLGQGRAAEQYF. The chain has TRBV19 and TRBJ2-4, with 9 bases identical to TRBD1. The last part of the DNA fits TRBJ2-7 better; the J call may be wrong. This CDR3 region has 16 residues. Germline CDR1 LNHDA, CDR2 SQIVND (reference sequence).